The clone carrying this T cell receptor beta chain was counted a few times. Healthy Caucasians were all of the donors. The CDR3 has 16 amino acids. CDR1 MNHEY and CDR2 SMNVEV come from the germline V gene (reference sequence). V was clipped by 8 bases and J by 3 bases, with 20 bases between them. This specimen belongs to a study of identical twins. Each CDR3 protein is one row after TCRdb ran MiXCR on the 5' RACE reads. The top ten hold roughly 15% of the sample, which has around 230,000 distinct CDR3 sequences, about 6.7% seen once. These data are also associated with another study on T cells expressing NK-cell markers. That source reports: For several experiments, T cell sorting was restricted to the alpha-beta TCR population by means of an anti-gamma-delta TCR antibody. The study found dominant NKG2C+ clonotypes at roughly 1.0-8% of CD8+ T cells in roughly six donors.

The clonotype originates from a woman aged 18-30 years in good health. The chain recombines TRBV27 with TRBJ2-1; TRBD2 might be the D (5 bases). The specimen sequenced was CD8+ T cells sorted from blood. For the CDR3, the DNA is TGTGCCAGCTCCACCCCGAGGGTGGGCATCTACAATGAGCAGTTCTTC. It encodes CASSTPRVGIYNEQFF.